The next 8 T cell receptor beta chains were all read from a single sample in a study of blood T cells in healthy people across ages. The use of a sample-barcoded 5' primer and a J-beta primer mix characterized a second PCR of about 6 to 12 cycles. TCRdb analysed the 5' RACE reads with MiXCR anew, one entry per CDR3 protein. In the table there are about 500,000 distinct CDR3 sequences, more than 20% of which are singletons. The same sample was also used in a study of T cells of mothers and their children.

The material sequenced was blood. Every receptor here comes from a boy under 18 in good health.

The J gene is TRBJ2-7, the V gene TRBV28; 11 bases are shared with TRBD1. CDR1 and CDR2 from the germline V gene are MDHEN and SYDVKM. Trimming cost V 5 bases and J 3 bases; bases outside gene matches: 9. This CDR3 has 16 residues. The CDR3 DNA reads as TGTGCCAGCAGTCCGCGGGACAGGGGGACCCTCTACGAGCAGTACTTC. Its protein product is CASSPRDRGTLYEQYF.

This clonotype was observed a handful of times. V is TRBV28 and J is TRBJ2-7, with D perhaps being TRBD1 or TRBD2 (7 bases each). Trimming cost V 2 bases and J 4 bases, with 18 bases left between them. The CDR3 covers 16 residues. The germline V gene has CDR1 MDHEN and CDR2 SYDVKM. The CDR3 region is CASSLMAGRGGYEQYF. CDR3 sequence (DNA): TGTGCCAGCAGTTTAATGGCGGGCAGGGGGGGTTACGAGCAGTACTTC.

The rearrangement links TRBV20-1 to TRBJ2-7; 14 bases line up with TRBD2. The CDR3 totals 18 residues. CDR1 and CDR2 (germline): DFQATT, SNEGSKA (reference sequence). The junction had 10 bases not matched to a gene; V was cut back by 3 bases and J by 0 bases. The CDR3 DNA reads as TGCAGTGCTAGCCCCAGACTAGCGGGAGGGCCTTCCTCCTACGAGCAGTACTTC. It codes for CSASPRLAGGPSSYEQYF.

This rearrangement joins TRBV19 to TRBJ2-1; D is unresolved. Trimming pared 1 base from V and 0 bases from J, leaving 7 bases between. Germline values: CDR1 LNHDA, CDR2 SQIVND (reference sequence). This CDR3 is 15 amino acids long. The CDR3 loop reads CASSIGPSSYNEQFF. For the CDR3, the DNA is TGTGCCAGTAGTATAGGGCCCAGCTCCTACAATGAGCAGTTCTTC.

The V call is TRBV6-5, the J call TRBJ1-4; D is unclear. There are 17 residues in the CDR3. CDR1 MNHEY and CDR2 SVGAGI come from the germline V gene. The V end was cut by 7 bases, the J end by 5 bases, with 23 bases between. The CDR3 protein is CASKSLGRRGRNEKLFF. CDR3 bases: TGTGCCAGCAAAAGTCTGGGCCGGCGGGGTCGGAATGAAAAACTGTTTTTT.

At least ten counts were recorded for this clonotype. V gene TRBV7-2 combines with J gene TRBJ2-4; D ambiguous. CDR1 and CDR2 (germline): SGHTA, FQGNSA. The CDR3 has 14 amino acids. The V gene lost 0 bases and the J gene lost 0 bases, with 3 bases spanning the gap. CDR3 in DNA: TGTGCCAGCAGCTTAGCACTAGCCAAAAACATTCAGTACTTC. Translating gives CASSLALAKNIQYF. Filled out from reference TRBV7-2 and TRBJ2-4, the complete variable domain reads GAGVSQSPSNKVTEKGKDVELRCDPISGHTALYWYRQSLGQGLEFLIYFQGNSAPDKSGLPSDRFSAERTGGSVSTLTIQRTQQEDSAVYLCASSLALAKNIQYFGAGTRLSVL.

This sequence joins TRBV6-2 or TRBV6-3 and TRBJ2-4, with D perhaps matching TRBD1 (5 bases). This CDR3 has 13 residues. Germline V CDR1 and CDR2: MNHEY, SVGEGT. The germline V and J ends were trimmed by 6 bases and 2 bases, with 8 bases remaining between them. The CDR3 loop is CASRGVPKNIQYF. As DNA, the CDR3 is TGTGCCAGCAGAGGGGTACCCAAAAACATTCAGTACTTC.

The chain has TRBV20-1 and TRBJ2-1; possibly TRBD1 for D (6 bases). Between the trimmed V and J ends, which lost 2 bases and 5 bases, there was a span of 16 bases. The germline V gene encodes CDR1 DFQATT and CDR2 SNEGSKA (reference sequence). The CDR3 runs 15 residues. The CDR3 coding sequence is TGCAGTGCTAGACTCAGGGGCGCCTCGGACAATGAGCAGTTCTTC. Its protein product is CSARLRGASDNEQFF.